The 27 T cell receptor beta chains below come from one sample, sequenced in a study of multiple sclerosis patients with progressive multifocal leukoencephalopathy. Noted time point: before natalizumab initiation. This table comes from immunoSEQ multiplex PCR, and its TCRdb copy is limited to in-frame clones, with some not included. The sample consists of 25,000 to 30,000 clones, more than 75% of them appearing once. Sequenced: PBMCs. These receptors all stem from a human donor with multiple sclerosis.

About this clone: The same CDR3 also results from other DNA sequences found in this sample. This chain connects TRBV7-9 to TRBJ2-5; D is uncertain. Trimming stripped 3 bases from V and 2 bases from J, with 4 bases between. Germline-derived CDR1 and CDR2 are SEHNR and FQNEAQ (reference sequence). The CDR3 has 12 amino acids. DNA of the CDR3: TGTGCCAGCAGCTTTATTCAAGAGACCCAGTACTTC. Translated, it gives CASSFIQETQYF.

The chain couples TRBV4-1 to TRBJ2-7, with 8 bases identical to TRBD2. V was pared by 4 bases and J by 7 bases, with 9 bases of the junction left unmatched. Germline CDR1 reads MGHRA; CDR2 reads YSYEKL. CDR3 length: 14 amino acids. CDR3 protein: CASSLPGGPREQYF. CDR3 sequence (DNA): TGCGCCAGCAGCCTCCCGGGGGGGCCGAGGGAGCAGTACTTC.

V usage is TRBV28 and J usage is TRBJ2-2; 7 nucleotides agree with TRBD1. The CDR3 is 15 amino acids. V dropped 7 bases and J dropped 1; count of bases not matched to a gene: 6. From germline, CDR1 is MDHEN and CDR2 SYDVKM. DNA for the CDR3: TGTGCCAGCAATCCCCGGGACAGGAACACCGGGGAGCTGTTTTTT. Translating gives CASNPRDRNTGELFF. The full variable domain, completed using reference TRBV28 and TRBJ2-2, is DVKVTQSSRYLVKRTGEKVFLECVQDMDHENMFWYRQDPGLGLRLIYFSYDVKMKEKGDIPEGYSVSREKKERFSLILESASTNQTSMYLCASNPRDRNTGELFFGEGSRLTVL.

V and J are TRBV7-9 and TRBJ2-3; TRBD2 matches at 8 bases. The ends lost 5 bases at V and 4 bases at J; junction bases unmatched: 11. The germline V gene has CDR1 SEHNR and CDR2 FQNEAQ (reference sequence). The CDR3 sequence is 16 residues long. CDR3 sequence reads: CASSLHILAGSDTQYF. In DNA, the CDR3 is TGTGCCAGCAGCCTCCACATCCTAGCGGGTTCAGATACGCAGTATTTT.

The chain joins TRBV18 to TRBJ1-2; the match to TRBD1 covers 7 bases. V dropped 1 base and J dropped 5; count of bases not matched to a gene: 4. The CDR3 is made up of 14 amino acids. The V gene's germline CDR1 is KGHSH and CDR2 LQKENI. CDR3 bases: TGTGCCAGCTCACCACTGAGACAGGGTTATGGCTACACCTTC. Translation: CASSPLRQGYGYTF.

J is TRBJ2-1 and V is TRBV6-5, with D tentatively TRBD1 (5 bases). The CDR3 runs 15 residues. V shed 5 bases and J shed 2 bases, with 13 bases lying between them. CDR1 is MNHEY, CDR2 SVGAGI, per germline. The CDR3 loop reads CASSPTGKPYNEQFF. Written as DNA, the CDR3 is TGTGCCAGCAGTCCCACAGGCAAACCCTACAATGAGCAGTTCTTC.

The chain couples TRBV10-2 to TRBJ1-5, with 8 bases that match TRBD1. CDR3 length equals 15 residues. Unmatched junction bases numbered 12, after V lost 6 bases and J lost 8 bases. Germline V gene data show CDR1 as WSHSY and CDR2 as SAAADI. The CDR3 here is CASRDLTGEAEPQHF. In DNA, the CDR3 is TGCGCCAGCAGGGACCTGACAGGGGAGGCGGAGCCCCAGCATTTT.

This clone was detected once. The J gene is TRBJ2-5, the V gene TRBV30, with 8 nucleotides matching TRBD2. After removal of 0 bases from V and 4 bases from J, the junction contained 7 bases not matched to a gene. The germline gives CDR1 GTSNPN, CDR2 SVGIG (reference sequence). The CDR3 has 15 residues. The CDR3 nucleotides read TGTGCCTGGAGTGTTGGAACTAGCGGCAGAGAGACCCAGTACTTC. It translates to CAWSVGTSGRETQYF. The full variable domain, its missing parts supplied by reference TRBV30 and TRBJ2-5, is SQTIHQWPATLVQPVGSPLSLECTVEGTSNPNLYWYRQAAGRGLQLLFYSVGIGQISSEVPQNLSASRPQDRQFILSSKKLLLSDSGFYLCAWSVGTSGRETQYFGPGTRLLVL.

The chain uses TRBV4-2 and TRBJ2-2; no reliable D call. Germline V gives CDR1 LGHNA, CDR2 YNFKEQ. CDR3 size: 18 residues. Trimming pared 4 bases from V and 3 bases from J, leaving 21 bases between. The CDR3 loop reads CASSPGRSSRLYTGELFF. CDR3 DNA sequence: TGTGCCAGCAGCCCAGGTAGGTCGTCCCGTCTATACACCGGGGAGCTGTTTTTT.

This chain joins TRBV19 and TRBJ1-1, with TRBD1 matching over 7 bases. Germline V gene data show CDR1 as LNHDA and CDR2 as SQIVND (reference sequence). The CDR3 covers 15 residues. V shed 2 bases, J shed 1 base, and the junction held 4 bases outside the gene matches. The CDR3 nucleotides are TGTGCCAGTAGTATATACAGGGGCGAGAACACTGAAGCTTTCTTT. It translates to CASSIYRGENTEAFF.

This chain links TRBV4-1 with TRBJ1-5; the D is unclear. V was shortened by 4 bases and J by 0 bases, with 13 bases between the two germline ends. The CDR3 extends over 16 amino acids. Germline lookup yields CDR1 MGHRA and CDR2 YSYEKL. The CDR3 coding sequence is TGCGCCAGCAGCCCCCTCGGACCCAATAGCAATCAGCCCCAGCATTTT. Protein sequence: CASSPLGPNSNQPQHF.

This clone was seen only a few times. CDR3 DNA sequence: TGTGCCTGGTCCTCAACGGAGACTTACGAGCAGTACTTC. Translated, it gives CAWSSTETYEQYF. This chain links TRBV30 with TRBJ2-7; D unclear. The V and J ends lost 5 bases and 4 bases respectively, with 15 bases between them. CDR3 size: 13 residues. CDR1 is GTSNPN and CDR2 is SVGIG in the germline V gene (reference sequence).

The V and J genes are TRBV4-3 and TRBJ2-5, with D perhaps given as TRBD1 or TRBD2 (5 bases each). The V end lost 4 bases, the J end lost 0 bases, and 9 bases lay between the germline ends. This CDR3 region has 14 residues. Germline CDR1 LGHNA, CDR2 YSLEER. CDR3 nucleotides: TGCGCCAGCAGCCCAGGGACCTACCAAGAGACCCAGTACTTC. Its translation: CASSPGTYQETQYF.

The chain combines TRBV7-2 with TRBJ2-2; D gene unclear. V lost 5 bases and J lost 7, with 17 bases in between. This CDR3 region has 15 residues. Germline-derived CDR1 and CDR2 are SGHTA and FQGNSA. The CDR3 loop is CASSPQVIVIGELFF. The CDR3 DNA reads TGTGCCAGCAGCCCCCAAGTTATCGTTATCGGGGAGCTGTTTTTT.

The J gene is TRBJ1-2, the V gene TRBV6-6, with D perhaps matching TRBD1 (6 bases). Germline V CDR1 and CDR2: MNHNY, SVGAGI (reference sequence). The CDR3 is 13 residues long. Trimming cost V 6 bases and J 4 bases, with 12 bases left between them. The CDR3 sequence is CASRRDISYGYTF. The CDR3 bases are TGTGCCAGCAGACGGGACATAAGCTATGGCTACACCTTC.

This chain uses TRBV5-6 with TRBJ2-7; perhaps D is TRBD1 or TRBD2 (5 bases each). V gave up 2 bases and J gave up 2 bases, with 23 bases separating them. The CDR3 sequence is 18 residues long. The germline V gene encodes CDR1 SGHDT and CDR2 YYEEEE. The CDR3 DNA sequence: TGTGCCAGCAGCTTTCCCAAACCCGGGACCCATATAGCCTACGAGCAGTACTTC. The encoded protein is CASSFPKPGTHIAYEQYF.

This clone showed up just a few times. In DNA, the CDR3 is TGTGCCAGCAGTGAGTTGGCGGGCTCTGGGGCCAACGTCCTGACTTTC. It codes for CASSELAGSGANVLTF. The chain joins TRBV6-4 to TRBJ2-6, with TRBD2 as a possible D gene (5 bases). This CDR3 has 16 amino acids. V lost 3 bases, J lost 0 bases, and 9 bases lay in between. The germline gives CDR1 MRHNA, CDR2 SNTAGT.

V and J are TRBV10-3 and TRBJ2-7; D is ambiguous. The CDR3 extends over 12 amino acids. The V gene lost 1 base and the J gene lost 3 bases, with 4 bases spanning the gap. Per the germline V gene, CDR1 is ENHRY and CDR2 is SYGVKD. CDR3 coding DNA: TGTGCCATCAGTGAGTGGAGCTACGAGCAGTACTTC. Translated, it gives CAISEWSYEQYF.

In its sample, this clone was seen once. This chain connects TRBV19 to TRBJ1-2; 7 nucleotides align to TRBD1. The CDR3 runs 17 residues. Germline loops: CDR1 LNHDA, CDR2 SQIVND (reference sequence). The V gene end was trimmed by 4 bases and the J gene end by 4 bases; junction bases not matched to a gene: 15. CDR3 loop: CASSTGEATGWTYGYTF. The CDR3 DNA is TGTGCCAGTAGTACCGGGGAAGCGACAGGGTGGACCTATGGCTACACCTTC.

The V gene is TRBV9, the J gene TRBJ1-3, with D hard to call. The CDR3 length is 14 residues. Germline loops: CDR1 SGDLS, CDR2 YYNGEE. Trimming removed 0 bases at V and 0 bases at J, with 4 bases between. CDR3 region: CASSVASSGNTIYF. The CDR3 DNA sequence: TGTGCCAGCAGCGTAGCCTCCTCTGGAAACACCATATATTTT. Supplemented by reference TRBV9 and TRBJ1-3, the full variable domain reads DSGVTQTPKHLITATGQRVTLRCSPRSGDLSVYWYQQSLDQGLQFLIQYYNGEERAKGNILERFSAQQFPDLHSELNLSSLELGDSALYFCASSVASSGNTIYFGEGSWLTVV.

V and J are TRBV28 and TRBJ1-1, with D perhaps matching TRBD1 (5 bases). The CDR3 runs 14 residues. CDR1 MDHEN and CDR2 SYDVKM come from the germline V gene. The V end lost 9 bases, the J end lost 8 bases, and 22 bases lay between the germline ends. CDR3 nucleotide sequence: TGTGCCAGTGGGGGATGGTCCTTGGGTACGGAAGCTTTCTTT. Residues: CASGGWSLGTEAFF.

The chain carries TRBV4-1 and TRBJ1-3; D unresolved. Trimming shortened V by 4 bases and J by 4 bases, and 8 bases separated the two germline ends. The CDR3 extends over 13 amino acids. Germline V CDR1 and CDR2: MGHRA, YSYEKL. Here the CDR3 reads CASSLLPGNTIYF. The CDR3 DNA sequence: TGCGCCAGCAGCCTACTCCCCGGAAACACCATATATTTT.

CDR3 loop: CASSLGQGLNQPQHF. The DNA for the CDR3 is TGTGCCAGCAGCTTAGGCCAGGGCCTCAATCAGCCCCAGCATTTT. The chain recombines TRBV11-2 with TRBJ1-5; tentatively, D is TRBD1 (5 bases). Germline V gene data show CDR1 as SGHAT and CDR2 as FQNNGV. V lost 1 base, J lost 3 bases, and 10 bases lay in between. The CDR3 extends over 15 amino acids.

This clone was recorded only once. The chain's CDR3 is CASSLTQGPSAIYF. The CDR3 nucleotides read TGTGCCAGCAGCCTCACCCAAGGACCGTCGGCCATATATTTT. V usage is TRBV9 and J usage is TRBJ1-3; D gene uncertain. The CDR3 sequence is 14 residues long. V lost 4 bases to trimming and J lost 11 bases, with 19 bases between them. Germline CDR1 and CDR2: SGDLS and YYNGEE.

This clone was counted only a few times. The chain couples TRBV4-1 to TRBJ1-1; 7 bases align to TRBD1. Trimming removed 4 bases from V and 1 base from J; junction bases left unmatched: 3. Germline V gene lookup returns CDR1 MGHRA and CDR2 YSYEKL. The CDR3 has 14 amino acids. This CDR3 reads CASSPRQGNTEAFF. The DNA for the CDR3 is TGCGCCAGCAGCCCACGACAGGGGAACACTGAAGCTTTCTTT.

Points on this clone: One junction end does not reproduce the germline sequence, and a read error may be involved. This specimen includes other DNA sequences encoding the same CDR3. The chain carries TRBV18 and TRBJ2-2; D unclear. Germline CDR1 reads KGHSH; CDR2 reads LQKENI. The CDR3 extends over 13 amino acids. The CDR3 DNA is TGCGCCAGCTCAGGAGACTACACCGGGGAGCTGTTTTTT. It yields the protein CASSGDYTGELFF.

This clone was detected only a few times. This rearrangement joins TRBV9 to TRBJ1-2, with 7 bases aligning to TRBD1. There are 15 residues in the CDR3. With 3 bases clipped from V and 2 bases from J, the junction kept 7 bases outside the gene matches. Germline lookup yields CDR1 SGDLS and CDR2 YYNGEE. The chain's CDR3 is CASSESMGQNYGYTF. The CDR3 DNA is TGTGCCAGCAGCGAGAGCATGGGACAGAACTATGGCTACACCTTC.